A selection of T cell receptor beta chains follows, all from one sample in a study of cytomegalovirus exposure and HLA in healthy donors. TCRdb's table, derived via immunoSEQ multiplex PCR, lists solely in-frame clones and lacks some. The table shows 110,000 to 150,000 clones, with around four fifths occurring only once. The sample taken for sequencing was PBMCs. These receptors all stem from a female donor in good health and CMV-seronegative. The CDR3 runs from the conserved cysteine through the conserved F or W. Each record gives: J gene, V gene, CDR3 length, clone size, D gene, CDR3 protein, CDR3 DNA. The D gene is left open where the match is weak. Not every row has a clone size; where given, it reads once, few, many or a size class.

j_gene: TRBJ2-2
v_gene: TRBV7-3
len: 16
abundance: .
d_gene: .
CDR3aa: CASSLFGHSNTGELFF
CDR3nt: TGTGCCAGCAGCTTATTCGGACATTCGAACACCGGGGAGCTGTTTTTT

j_gene: TRBJ2-3
v_gene: TRBV7-3
len: 12
abundance: .
d_gene: .
CDR3aa: CASSDTRGTQYF
CDR3nt: TGTGCCAGCAGCGATACCAGGGGTACGCAGTATTTT

j_gene: TRBJ1-1
v_gene: TRBV28
len: 12
abundance: .
d_gene: TRBD1
CDR3aa: CASRGQGREAFF
CDR3nt: TGTGCCAGCCGGGGACAGGGTAGAGAAGCTTTCTTT

j_gene: TRBJ1-5
v_gene: TRBV6-6
len: 14
abundance: .
d_gene: TRBD1
CDR3aa: CASSSTGRGQPQHF
CDR3nt: TGTGCCAGCAGCTCGACAGGGCGGGGACAGCCCCAGCATTTT

j_gene: TRBJ1-2
v_gene: TRBV5-1
len: 16
abundance: .
d_gene: TRBD1
CDR3aa: CASSSPGTGTNYGYTF
CDR3nt: TGCGCCAGCAGCTCCCCCGGGACAGGGACTAACTATGGCTACACCTTC

j_gene: TRBJ2-2
v_gene: TRBV4-2
len: 17
abundance: .
d_gene: TRBD2
CDR3aa: CASSPAGRAGGTGELFF
CDR3nt: TGTGCCAGCAGCCCGGCGGGGAGGGCGGGGGGAACCGGGGAGCTGTTTTTT

j_gene: TRBJ2-2
v_gene: TRBV9
len: 15
abundance: once
d_gene: .
CDR3aa: CASSVGTVNTGELFF
CDR3nt: TGTGCCAGCAGCGTAGGAACGGTGAACACCGGGGAGCTGTTTTTT

j_gene: TRBJ1-1
v_gene: TRBV18
len: 15
abundance: .
d_gene: .
CDR3aa: CASSPRTGVNTEAFF
CDR3nt: TGTGCCAGCTCACCACGAACAGGAGTGAACACTGAAGCTTTCTTT

j_gene: TRBJ1-1
v_gene: TRBV29-1
len: 13
abundance: .
d_gene: TRBD1
CDR3aa: CSVRSTGTAKAFF
CDR3nt: TGCAGCGTCAGATCCACCGGGACAGCGAAAGCTTTCTTT

j_gene: TRBJ1-5
v_gene: TRBV5-1
len: 16
abundance: .
d_gene: TRBD1
CDR3aa: CASSYYPGGIGQPQHF
CDR3nt: TGCGCCAGCAGCTACTATCCAGGGGGTATTGGCCAGCCCCAGCATTTT

j_gene: TRBJ1-2
v_gene: TRBV19
len: 13
abundance: .
d_gene: .
CDR3aa: CASTPGNSYGYTF
CDR3nt: TGTGCCAGTACCCCAGGGAACTCCTATGGCTACACCTTC

j_gene: TRBJ1-5
v_gene: TRBV7-8
len: 14
abundance: .
d_gene: TRBD1
CDR3aa: CASSQGDSFQPQHF
CDR3nt: TGTGCCAGCAGCCAGGGGGACTCTTTTCAGCCCCAGCATTTT

j_gene: TRBJ2-7
v_gene: TRBV4-2
len: 15
abundance: .
d_gene: TRBD1
CDR3aa: CASSQRGRSGYEQYF
CDR3nt: TGTGCCAGCAGCCAGAGGGGGCGGAGCGGTTACGAGCAGTACTTC

j_gene: TRBJ1-2
v_gene: TRBV6-6
len: 14
abundance: .
d_gene: TRBD1
CDR3aa: CASSYWTGSYGYTF
CDR3nt: TGTGCCAGCAGTTACTGGACAGGCTCCTATGGCTACACCTTC

j_gene: TRBJ1-6
v_gene: TRBV6-5
len: 12
abundance: .
d_gene: TRBD1
CDR3aa: CASRRDSEPLHF
CDR3nt: TGTGCCAGCAGAAGGGACAGCGAACCCCTCCACTTT

j_gene: TRBJ1-1
v_gene: TRBV5-1
len: 14
abundance: .
d_gene: .
CDR3aa: CASSLASGQLEAFF
CDR3nt: TGCGCCAGCAGCCTCGCTTCTGGACAGCTTGAAGCTTTCTTT

j_gene: TRBJ1-5
v_gene: TRBV7-8
len: 15
abundance: .
d_gene: TRBD1
CDR3aa: CASSRGTGFEQPQHF
CDR3nt: TGTGCCAGCAGCCGCGGGACAGGATTCGAACAGCCCCAGCATTTT

j_gene: TRBJ1-5
v_gene: TRBV15
len: 15
abundance: once
d_gene: .
CDR3aa: CATSRPVAGNQPQHF
CDR3nt: TGTGCCACCAGCAGACCTGTTGCCGGGAATCAGCCCCAGCATTTT

j_gene: TRBJ1-4
v_gene: TRBV21-1
len: 14
abundance: .
d_gene: .
CDR3aa: CASSKELKGGVLFF
CDR3nt: TGTGCCAGCAGCAAAGAGCTTAAAGGAGGGGTACTGTTTTTT

j_gene: TRBJ1-5
v_gene: TRBV28
len: 15
abundance: .
d_gene: .
CDR3aa: CASSLLFRSNQPQHF
CDR3nt: TGTGCCAGCAGTCTGCTCTTCCGGAGCAATCAGCCCCAGCATTTT

j_gene: TRBJ2-2
v_gene: TRBV30
len: 15
abundance: .
d_gene: .
CDR3aa: CAWSVLVTSSGELFF
CDR3nt: TGTGCCTGGAGTGTGCTGGTAACTTCCTCCGGGGAGCTGTTTTTT

j_gene: TRBJ2-1
v_gene: TRBV29-1
len: 17
abundance: once
d_gene: TRBD2
CDR3aa: CSVQYPIGTSGHNEQFF
CDR3nt: TGCAGCGTTCAATACCCTATAGGGACTAGCGGACACAATGAGCAGTTCTTC

j_gene: TRBJ1-3
v_gene: TRBV30
len: 14
abundance: once
d_gene: TRBD1
CDR3aa: CAWGRQGVRNTIYF
CDR3nt: TGTGCCTGGGGGAGACAGGGAGTGAGAAACACCATATATTTT

j_gene: TRBJ2-7
v_gene: TRBV29-1
len: 16
abundance: .
d_gene: TRBD2
CDR3aa: CSVAGLAGGTNYEQYF
CDR3nt: TGCAGCGTTGCCGGACTAGCGGGAGGGACCAACTACGAGCAGTACTTC

j_gene: TRBJ1-4
v_gene: TRBV5-5
len: 15
abundance: .
d_gene: .
CDR3aa: CASSLSTGTNEKLFF
CDR3nt: TGTGCCAGCAGCTTGTCGACGGGTACTAATGAAAAACTGTTTTTT

j_gene: TRBJ1-1
v_gene: TRBV30
len: 13
abundance: .
d_gene: TRBD1
CDR3aa: CACYRGQSTEAFF
CDR3nt: TGTGCCTGCTACAGGGGGCAGAGCACTGAAGCTTTCTTT